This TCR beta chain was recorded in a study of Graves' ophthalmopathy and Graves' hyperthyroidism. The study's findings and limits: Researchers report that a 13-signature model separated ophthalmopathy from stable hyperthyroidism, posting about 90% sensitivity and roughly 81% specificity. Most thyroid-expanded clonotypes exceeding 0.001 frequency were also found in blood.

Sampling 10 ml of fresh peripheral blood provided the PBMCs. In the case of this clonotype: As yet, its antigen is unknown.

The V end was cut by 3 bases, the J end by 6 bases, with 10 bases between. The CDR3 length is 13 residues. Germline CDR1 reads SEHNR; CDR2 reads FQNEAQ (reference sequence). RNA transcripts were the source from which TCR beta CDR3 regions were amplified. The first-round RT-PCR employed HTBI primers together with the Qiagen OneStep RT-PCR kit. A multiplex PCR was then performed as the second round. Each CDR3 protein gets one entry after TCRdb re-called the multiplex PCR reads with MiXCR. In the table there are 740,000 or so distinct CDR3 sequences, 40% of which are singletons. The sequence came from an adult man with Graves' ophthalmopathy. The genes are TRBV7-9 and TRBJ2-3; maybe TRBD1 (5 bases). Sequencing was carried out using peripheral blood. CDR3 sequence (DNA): TGTGCCAGCAGCTTGGGGCCAGGGGATACGCAGTATTTT. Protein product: CASSLGPGDTQYF.